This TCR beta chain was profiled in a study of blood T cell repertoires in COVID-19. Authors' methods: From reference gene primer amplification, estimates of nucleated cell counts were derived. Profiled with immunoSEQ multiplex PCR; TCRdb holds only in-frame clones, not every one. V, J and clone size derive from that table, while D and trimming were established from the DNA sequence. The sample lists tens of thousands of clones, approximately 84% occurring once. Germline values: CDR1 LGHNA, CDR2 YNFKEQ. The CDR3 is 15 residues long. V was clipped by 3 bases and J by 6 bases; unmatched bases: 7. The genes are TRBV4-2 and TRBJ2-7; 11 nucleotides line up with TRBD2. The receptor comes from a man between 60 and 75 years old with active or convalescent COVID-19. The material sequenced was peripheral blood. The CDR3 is CASSQHSGGAGEQYF. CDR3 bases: TGTGCCAGCAGCCAGCATAGCGGGGGGGCAGGCGAGCAGTACTTC.